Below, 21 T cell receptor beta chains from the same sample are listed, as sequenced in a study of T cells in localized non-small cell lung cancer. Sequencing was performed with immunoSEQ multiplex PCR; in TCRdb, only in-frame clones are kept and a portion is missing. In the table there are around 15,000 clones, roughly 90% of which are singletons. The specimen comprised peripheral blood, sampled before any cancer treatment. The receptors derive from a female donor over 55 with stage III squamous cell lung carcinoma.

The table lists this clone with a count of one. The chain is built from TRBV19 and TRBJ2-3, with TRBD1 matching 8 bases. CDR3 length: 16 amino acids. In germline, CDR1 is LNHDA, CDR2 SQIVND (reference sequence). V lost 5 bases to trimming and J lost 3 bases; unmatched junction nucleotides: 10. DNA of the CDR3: TGTGCCAGTAGTGACCCCAGGGGGCAAGGGACAGATACGCAGTATTTT. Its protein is CASSDPRGQGTDTQYF.

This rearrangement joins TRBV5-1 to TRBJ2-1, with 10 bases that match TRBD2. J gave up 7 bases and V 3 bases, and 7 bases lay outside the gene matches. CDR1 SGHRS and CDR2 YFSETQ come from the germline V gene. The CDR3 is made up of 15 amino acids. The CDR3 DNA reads TGCGCCAGCAGCTCCCTAGCGGGAGTGGTGAATGAGCAGTTCTTC. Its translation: CASSSLAGVVNEQFF.

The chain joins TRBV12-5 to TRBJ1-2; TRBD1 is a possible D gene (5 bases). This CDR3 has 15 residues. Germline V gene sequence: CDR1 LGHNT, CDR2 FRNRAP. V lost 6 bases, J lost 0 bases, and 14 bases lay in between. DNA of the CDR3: TGTGCTAGTGGGTCCGACAGCACTACTAACTATGGCTACACCTTC. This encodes CASGSDSTTNYGYTF.

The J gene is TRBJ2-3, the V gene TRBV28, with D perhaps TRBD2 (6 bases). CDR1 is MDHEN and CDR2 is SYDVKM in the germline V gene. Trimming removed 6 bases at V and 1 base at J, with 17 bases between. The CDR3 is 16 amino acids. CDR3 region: CASSPTSASGTDTQYF. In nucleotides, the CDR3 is TGTGCCAGCAGCCCTACCTCCGCTAGCGGCACAGATACGCAGTATTTT.

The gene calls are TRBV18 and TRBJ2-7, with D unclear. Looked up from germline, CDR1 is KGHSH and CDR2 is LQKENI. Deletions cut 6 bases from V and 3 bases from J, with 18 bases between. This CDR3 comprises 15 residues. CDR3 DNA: TGTGCCAGCTCGCGACCGGCCTCCCCAAGCTACGAGCAGTACTTC. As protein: CASSRPASPSYEQYF.

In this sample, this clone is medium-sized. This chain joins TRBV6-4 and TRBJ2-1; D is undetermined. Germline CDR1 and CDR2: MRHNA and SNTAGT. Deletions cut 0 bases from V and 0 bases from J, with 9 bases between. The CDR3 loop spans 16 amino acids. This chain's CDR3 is CASSDSVVGSYNEQFF. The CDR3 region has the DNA TGTGCCAGCAGTGACTCGGTGGTGGGCTCCTACAATGAGCAGTTCTTC.

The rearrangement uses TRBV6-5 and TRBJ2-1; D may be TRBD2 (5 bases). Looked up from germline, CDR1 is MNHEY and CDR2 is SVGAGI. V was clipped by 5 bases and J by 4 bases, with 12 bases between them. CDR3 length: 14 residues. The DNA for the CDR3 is TGTGCCAGCAGTAGGACTCCCCAGTACAATGAGCAGTTCTTC. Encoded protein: CASSRTPQYNEQFF.

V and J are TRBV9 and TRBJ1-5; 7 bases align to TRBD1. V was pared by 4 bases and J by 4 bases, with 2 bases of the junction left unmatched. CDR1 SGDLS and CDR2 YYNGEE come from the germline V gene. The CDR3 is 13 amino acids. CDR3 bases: TGTGCCAGCAGCCCAGGGGGGAATCAGCCCCAGCATTTT. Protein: CASSPGGNQPQHF.

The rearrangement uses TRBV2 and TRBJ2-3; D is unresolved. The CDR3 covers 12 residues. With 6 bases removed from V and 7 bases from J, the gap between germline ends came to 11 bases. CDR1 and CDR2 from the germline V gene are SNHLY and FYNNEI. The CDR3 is CASRDRLNTQYF. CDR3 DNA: TGTGCCAGCAGGGATAGGCTAAATACGCAGTATTTT.

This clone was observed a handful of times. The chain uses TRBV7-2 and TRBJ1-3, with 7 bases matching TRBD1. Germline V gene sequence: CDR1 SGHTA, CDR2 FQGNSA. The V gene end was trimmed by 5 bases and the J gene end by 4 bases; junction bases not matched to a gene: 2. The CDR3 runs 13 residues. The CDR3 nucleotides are TGTGCCAGCAGCGTGGACAGGGGAAACACCATATATTTT. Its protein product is CASSVDRGNTIYF.

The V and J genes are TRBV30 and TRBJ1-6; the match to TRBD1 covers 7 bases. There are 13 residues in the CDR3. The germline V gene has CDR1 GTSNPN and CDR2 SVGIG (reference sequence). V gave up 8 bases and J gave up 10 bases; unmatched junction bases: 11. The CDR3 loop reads CAGTGQEGSPLHF. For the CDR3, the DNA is TGTGCCGGAACCGGACAGGAAGGATCACCCCTCCACTTT.

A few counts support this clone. CDR3 nucleotides: TGCGCCAGCAGCTGGGGACAGGGAGGAGATACGCAGTATTTT. Translating gives CASSWGQGGDTQYF. The chain has TRBV5-1 and TRBJ2-3, with TRBD1 identical over 9 bases. The CDR3 extends over 14 amino acids. The ends lost 3 bases at V and 5 bases at J; junction bases unmatched: 4. The germline V gene has CDR1 SGHRS and CDR2 YFSETQ.

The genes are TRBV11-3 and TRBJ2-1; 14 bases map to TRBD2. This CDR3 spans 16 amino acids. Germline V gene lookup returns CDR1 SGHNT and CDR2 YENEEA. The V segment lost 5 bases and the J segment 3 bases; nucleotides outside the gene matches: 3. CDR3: CASSLGLAGDYNEQFF. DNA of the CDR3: TGTGCCAGCAGCCTGGGACTAGCGGGAGACTACAATGAGCAGTTCTTC.

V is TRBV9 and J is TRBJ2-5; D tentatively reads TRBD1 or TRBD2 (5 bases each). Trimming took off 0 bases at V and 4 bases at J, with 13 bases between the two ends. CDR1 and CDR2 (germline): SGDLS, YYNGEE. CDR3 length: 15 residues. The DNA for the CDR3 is TGTGCCAGCAGCGTAGCTGAGGGGCCATTAGAGACCCAGTACTTC. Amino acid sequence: CASSVAEGPLETQYF.

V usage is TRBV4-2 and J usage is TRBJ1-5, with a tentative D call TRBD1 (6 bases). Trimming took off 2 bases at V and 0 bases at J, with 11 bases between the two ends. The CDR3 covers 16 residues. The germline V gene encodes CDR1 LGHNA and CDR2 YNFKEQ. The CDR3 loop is CASSQSGQYSNQPQHF. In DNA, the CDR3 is TGTGCCAGCAGCCAATCCGGACAGTATAGCAATCAGCCCCAGCATTTT.

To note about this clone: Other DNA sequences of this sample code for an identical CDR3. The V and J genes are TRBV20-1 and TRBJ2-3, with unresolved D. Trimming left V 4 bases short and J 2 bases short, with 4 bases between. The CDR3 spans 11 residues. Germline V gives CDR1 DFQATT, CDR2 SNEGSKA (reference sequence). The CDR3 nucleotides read TGCAGTGCTACGTACACAGATACGCAGTATTTT. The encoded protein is CSATYTDTQYF.

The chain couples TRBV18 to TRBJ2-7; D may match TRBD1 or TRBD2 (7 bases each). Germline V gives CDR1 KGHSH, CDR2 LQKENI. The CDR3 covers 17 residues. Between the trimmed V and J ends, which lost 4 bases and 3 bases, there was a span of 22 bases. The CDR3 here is CASSLGQVPGGYYEQYF. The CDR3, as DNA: TGTGCCAGCTCACTTGGACAGGTCCCGGGAGGTTACTACGAGCAGTACTTC.

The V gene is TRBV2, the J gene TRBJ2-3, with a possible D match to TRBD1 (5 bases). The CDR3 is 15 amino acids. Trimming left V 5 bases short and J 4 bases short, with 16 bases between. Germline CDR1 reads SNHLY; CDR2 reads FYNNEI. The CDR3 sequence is CASSRAGSVSDTQYF. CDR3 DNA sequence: TGTGCCAGCAGTAGGGCAGGGTCGGTTTCAGATACGCAGTATTTT.

The CDR3 loop is CASSPSGTGFGEQYF. CDR3 DNA sequence: TGTGCCAGCTCACCGAGCGGGACAGGGTTCGGCGAGCAGTACTTC. V and J are TRBV18 and TRBJ2-7; 9 nucleotides align to TRBD1. This CDR3 has 15 residues. Germline V lookup: CDR1 KGHSH, CDR2 LQKENI. The J segment lost 6 bases and the V segment lost 3 bases, leaving 9 bases of the junction unmatched.

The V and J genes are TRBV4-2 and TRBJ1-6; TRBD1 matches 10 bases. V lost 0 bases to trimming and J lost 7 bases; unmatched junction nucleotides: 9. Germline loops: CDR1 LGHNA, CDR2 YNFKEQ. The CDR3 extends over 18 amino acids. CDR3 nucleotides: TGTGCCAGCAGCCAAGACATGCGATGGGGACAGGGGAATTCACCCCTCCACTTT. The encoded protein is CASSQDMRWGQGNSPLHF.

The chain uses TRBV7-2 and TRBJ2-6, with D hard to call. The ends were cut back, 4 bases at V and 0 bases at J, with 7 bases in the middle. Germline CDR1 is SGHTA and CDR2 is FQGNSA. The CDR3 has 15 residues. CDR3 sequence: CASSSSHSGANVLTF. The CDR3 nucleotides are TGTGCCAGCAGCTCTTCCCACTCTGGGGCCAACGTCCTGACTTTC.